Following are 15 T cell receptor beta chains from one sample sequenced in a study of regulatory T cells in long-lasting Graves disease. The time point is: persistent/refractory GD, antithyroid drugs over 5 years with positive TRAb. PBMCs provided the RNA from which the TCR library was made. Construction of the TCR beta libraries employed iRepertoire HTBI primers in conjunction with Arm-PCR of CDR3 regions. MiXCR was run by TCRdb on the multiplex PCR reads, yielding one entry per CDR3 protein. Of some 370,000 distinct CDR3 sequences listed, less than 25% are singletons. Sequencing was performed on peripheral blood mononuclear cells (PBMCs), taken when the disease was refractory, from a patient treated with antithyroid drugs. These receptors all stem from a female donor with Graves disease.

This clonotype has just one count. The rearrangement uses TRBV12-3 or TRBV12-4 and TRBJ2-5; 14 nucleotides agree with TRBD2. Germline trimming cut 4 bases from V and 6 bases from J; bases unmatched to any gene: 7. The CDR3 loop spans 16 amino acids. The CDR3 loop reads CASSYGTSGSGKTQYF. Here the CDR3 DNA reads TGTGCCAGCAGTTACGGGACTAGCGGGAGTGGGAAGACCCAGTACTTC.

This clonotype was observed a handful of times. The chain recombines TRBV7-3 with TRBJ1-2; no definite D call. This CDR3 is built from 13 residues. Germline loops: CDR1 SGHTA, CDR2 FQGTGA. V was cut by 4 bases and J by 8 bases, with 14 bases left in between. CDR3 nucleotides: TGTGCCAGCAGCTCAGAGAGGACGGAAGGCTACACCTTC. It codes for CASSSERTEGYTF.

This clonotype showed up just a few times. The chain is built from TRBV28 and TRBJ1-1; the D is unclear. V lost 2 bases, J lost 11 bases, and 12 bases lay in between. The CDR3 is 12 amino acids. Germline assignment: CDR1 MDHEN and CDR2 SYDVKM. CDR3 protein: CASSLRGLKAFF. The CDR3 DNA sequence: TGTGCCAGCAGTTTACGTGGCCTTAAGGCTTTCTTT.

This clonotype was detected ten times or more. The chain joins TRBV9 to TRBJ2-2; perhaps TRBD2 as D (5 bases). Germline-derived CDR1 and CDR2 are SGDLS and YYNGEE. The CDR3 runs 15 residues. Between the trimmed V and J ends, which lost 4 bases and 1 base, there was a span of 11 bases. In DNA, the CDR3 is TGTGCCAGCAGCCAAGAGGGCCTGAACACCGGGGAGCTGTTTTTT. It specifies CASSQEGLNTGELFF.

This clonotype was detected only a few times. The V call is TRBV5-1, the J call TRBJ1-3, with D unresolved. Trimming stripped 6 bases from V and 0 bases from J, with 13 bases between. CDR1 is SGHRS and CDR2 is YFSETQ in the germline V gene. CDR3 length: 15 residues. CDR3 loop: CASTDRTSSGNTIYF. The CDR3 nucleotides read TGCGCCAGCACCGATCGAACCAGCTCTGGAAACACCATATATTTT. Full variable domain (missing parts from reference TRBV5-1 and TRBJ1-3): KAGVTQTPRYLIKTRGQQVTLSCSPISGHRSVSWYQQTPGQGLQFLFEYFSETQRNKGNFPGRFSGRQFSNSRSEMNVSTLELGDSALYLCASTDRTSSGNTIYFGEGSWLTVV.

Notes on this clonotype: The junction differs from germline at one of its ends, possibly a read error. V usage is TRBV14 and J usage is TRBJ2-7; D could derive from TRBD1 or TRBD2 (5 bases each). CDR3 size: 13 residues. Germline loops: CDR1 SGHDN, CDR2 FVKESK. Here the CDR3 reads CASSQDIMGPGFF. The CDR3 DNA reads TGTGCCAGCAGCCAAGATATTATGGGACCAGGCTTCTTC.

This clonotype was counted many times. J is TRBJ2-5 and V is TRBV29-1, with 12 bases aligning to TRBD1. Per the germline V gene, CDR1 is SQVTM and CDR2 is ANQGSEA. V lost 3 bases to trimming and J lost 9 bases; unmatched junction nucleotides: 11. The CDR3 contains 15 residues. CDR3: CSVDYGTGGGEAQYF. CDR3 nucleotide sequence: TGCAGCGTTGATTATGGGACAGGGGGCGGGGAGGCCCAGTACTTC. The full variable domain, completed using reference TRBV29-1 and TRBJ2-5, is SAVISQKPSRDICQRGTSLTIQCQVDSQVTMMFWYRQQPGQSLTLIATANQGSEATYESGFVIDKFPISRPNLTFSTLTVSNMSPEDSSIYLCSVDYGTGGGEAQYFGPGTRLLVL.

Note on this clonotype: Possible read error: a much larger clone is one base away. This chain connects TRBV7-3 to TRBJ1-1, with D uncertain. The V gene lost 4 bases and the J gene lost 0 bases, with 6 bases spanning the gap. The germline V gene has CDR1 SGHTA and CDR2 FQGTGA. The CDR3 loop spans 13 amino acids. The DNA for the CDR3 is TGTGCCAGCAGCTCCCCTATGAACACTGAAGCTTTCTTT. Translation: CASSSPMNTEAFF.

In this sample, this clonotype turned up many times. The chain has TRBV7-2 and TRBJ2-5; D is ambiguous. The ends were cut back, 2 bases at V and 9 bases at J, with 13 bases in the middle. The CDR3 covers 13 residues. CDR1 and CDR2 (germline): SGHTA, FQGNSA. CDR3 nucleotides: TGTGCCAGCAGCTTATCGTCGGACCGCCCCCAGTACTTC. Translation: CASSLSSDRPQYF.

CDR3 bases: TGTGCCAGCAGCTTCGGCTATAACACCGGGGAGCTGTTTTTT. Translating gives CASSFGYNTGELFF. This chain links TRBV11-3 with TRBJ2-2; D gene unclear. The CDR3 is 14 residues long. CDR1 is SGHNT, CDR2 YENEEA, per germline. Trimming shortened V by 3 bases and J by 2 bases, and 7 bases separated the two germline ends.

As regards this clonotype: With a much larger clone just one base away, this may be a read error. It is likely a read error, because the conserved phenylalanine at the end of the CDR3 is missing. This rearrangement joins TRBV6-2 or TRBV6-3 to TRBJ1-1, with D hard to call. The CDR3 runs 13 residues. V lost 5 bases to trimming and J lost 5 bases, with 12 bases between them. Germline CDR1 and CDR2: MNHEY and SVGEGT. The CDR3, as DNA: TGTGCCAGCAGTATCCAGGACGGGACTGAAGCTTTCTTG. Residues: CASSIQDGTEAFL.

This clonotype was recorded at least ten times. V is TRBV20-1 and J is TRBJ1-2; weak D call: TRBD1 (6 bases). This CDR3 comprises 12 residues. Between the trimmed V and J ends, which lost 2 bases and 5 bases, there was a span of 9 bases. Germline values: CDR1 DFQATT, CDR2 SNEGSKA (reference sequence). CDR3 sequence: CSARYRAYGYTF. CDR3 sequence (DNA): TGCAGTGCTAGATACAGGGCATATGGCTACACCTTC.

The chain recombines TRBV29-1 with TRBJ1-3; D ambiguous. V lost 5 bases and J 4 bases, leaving 12 bases between the germline ends. CDR3 length: 13 residues. Looked up from germline, CDR1 is SQVTM and CDR2 is ANQGSEA. DNA of the CDR3: TGCAGCGTTCAGATTACTCTCGGAAACACCATATATTTT. It translates to CSVQITLGNTIYF.

This clonotype was picked up a small number of times. The chain uses TRBV6-2 or TRBV6-3 and TRBJ1-1; TRBD1 agrees at 7 bases. V shed 4 bases and J 7 bases; nucleotides not matched to a gene: 6. The CDR3 spans 13 residues. Germline lookup yields CDR1 MNHEY and CDR2 SVGEGT. As DNA, the CDR3 is TGTGCCAGCAGTTCCGGGACAGTTATTGAAGCTTTCTTT. This sequence encodes CASSSGTVIEAFF.

This clonotype was observed at least ten times. The chain links TRBV15 to TRBJ2-5, with D perhaps TRBD1 or TRBD2 (5 bases each). This CDR3 is built from 14 residues. The V gene's germline CDR1 is LNHNV and CDR2 YYDKDF (reference sequence). The germline V and J ends were trimmed by 0 bases and 4 bases, with 9 bases remaining between them. The DNA of the CDR3 is TGTGCCACCAGCAGAGAGGCAGGGAGAGAGACCCAGTACTTC. Translating it yields CATSREAGRETQYF.